One and the same sample provided the 2 T cell receptor beta chains below, sequenced in a study of blood T cells in healthy people across ages. It was with a sample-barcoded 5' primer and a J-beta primer mix that a second PCR of about 7 to 12 cycles was run. Via MiXCR, TCRdb re-called the 5' RACE reads, giving one row per CDR3 protein. The sample consists of some 1.7 million distinct CDR3 sequences, roughly 27% of them appearing once. Sequences were obtained from blood. The receptors originated from a woman aged 25 to 39 in good health.

The chain has TRBV6-1 and TRBJ2-3, with 7 bases matching TRBD1. CDR1 and CDR2 from the germline V gene are MNHNS and SASEGT. The CDR3 contains 14 residues. V shed 8 bases and J 4 bases; nucleotides not matched to a gene: 9. The CDR3 region has the DNA TGTGCCAGCCTCCCGGGACAGCCATCAGATACGCAGTATTTT. As protein: CASLPGQPSDTQYF.

This chain connects TRBV27 to TRBJ1-5, with no clear D. There are 14 residues in the CDR3. V was shortened by 2 bases and J by 4 bases, with 9 bases between the two germline ends. The V gene's germline CDR1 is MNHEY and CDR2 SMNVEV (reference sequence). CDR3 loop: CASSLNRDNQPQHF. DNA of the CDR3: TGTGCCAGCAGTTTAAATCGAGATAATCAGCCCCAGCATTTT.